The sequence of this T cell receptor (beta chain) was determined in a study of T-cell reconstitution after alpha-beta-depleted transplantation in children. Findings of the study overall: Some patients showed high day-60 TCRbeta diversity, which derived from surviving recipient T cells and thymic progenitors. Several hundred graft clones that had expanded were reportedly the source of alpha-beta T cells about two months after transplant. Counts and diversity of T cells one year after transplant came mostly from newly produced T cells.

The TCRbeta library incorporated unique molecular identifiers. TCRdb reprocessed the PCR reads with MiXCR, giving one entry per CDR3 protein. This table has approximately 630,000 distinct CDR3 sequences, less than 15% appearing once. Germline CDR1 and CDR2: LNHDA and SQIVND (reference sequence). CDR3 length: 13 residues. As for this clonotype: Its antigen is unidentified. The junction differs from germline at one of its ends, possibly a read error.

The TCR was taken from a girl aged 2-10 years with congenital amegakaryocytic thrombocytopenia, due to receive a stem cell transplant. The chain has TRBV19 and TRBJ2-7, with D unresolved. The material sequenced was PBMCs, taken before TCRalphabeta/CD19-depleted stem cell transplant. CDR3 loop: CASSNQQSFEQYF. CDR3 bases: TGTGCCAGTAGTAACCAACAGTCCTTCGAGCAGTACTTC.